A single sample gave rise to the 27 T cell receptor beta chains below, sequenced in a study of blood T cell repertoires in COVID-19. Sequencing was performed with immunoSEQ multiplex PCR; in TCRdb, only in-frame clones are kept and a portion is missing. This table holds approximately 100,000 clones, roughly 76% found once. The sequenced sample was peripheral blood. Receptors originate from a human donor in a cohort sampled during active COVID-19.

CDR3 amino acids: CASKPGGTGANVLTF. The CDR3 nucleotides read TGTGCCAGCAAACCCGGGGGTACTGGGGCCAACGTCCTGACTTTC. The V call is TRBV6-5, the J call TRBJ2-6, with D maybe TRBD2 (6 bases). Germline CDR1 MNHEY, CDR2 SVGAGI. Trimming removed 7 bases from V and 2 bases from J, with 12 bases in between. The CDR3 spans 15 residues.

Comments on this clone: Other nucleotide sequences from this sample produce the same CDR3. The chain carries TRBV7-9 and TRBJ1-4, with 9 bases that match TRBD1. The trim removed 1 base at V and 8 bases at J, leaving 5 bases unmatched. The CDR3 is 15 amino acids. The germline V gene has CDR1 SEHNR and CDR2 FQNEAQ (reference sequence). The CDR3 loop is CASSLEGQGGEKLFF. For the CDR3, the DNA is TGTGCCAGCAGCTTAGAGGGACAGGGAGGAGAAAAACTGTTTTTT.

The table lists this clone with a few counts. CDR3 sequence reads: CAISANRGSNQPQHF. In DNA, the CDR3 is TGTGCCATCAGTGCCAACAGGGGCAGCAATCAGCCCCAGCATTTT. The gene calls are TRBV10-3 and TRBJ1-5; TRBD1 agrees at 7 bases. The germline V gene encodes CDR1 ENHRY and CDR2 SYGVKD. The ends lost 4 bases at V and 1 base at J; junction bases unmatched: 4. The CDR3 contains 15 residues.

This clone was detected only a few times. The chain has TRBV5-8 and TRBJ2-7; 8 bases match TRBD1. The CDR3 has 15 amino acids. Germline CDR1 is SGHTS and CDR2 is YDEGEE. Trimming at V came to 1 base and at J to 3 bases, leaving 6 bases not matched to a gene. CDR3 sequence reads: CASSLPAGQVYEQYF. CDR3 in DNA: TGTGCCAGCAGCTTGCCCGCGGGACAGGTCTACGAGCAGTACTTC. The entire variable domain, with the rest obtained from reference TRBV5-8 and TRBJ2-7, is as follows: EAGVTQSPTHLIKTRGQQATLRCSPISGHTSVYWYQQALGLGLQFLLWYDEGEERNRGNFPPRFSGRQFPNYSSELNVNALELEDSALYLCASSLPAGQVYEQYFGPGTRLTVT.

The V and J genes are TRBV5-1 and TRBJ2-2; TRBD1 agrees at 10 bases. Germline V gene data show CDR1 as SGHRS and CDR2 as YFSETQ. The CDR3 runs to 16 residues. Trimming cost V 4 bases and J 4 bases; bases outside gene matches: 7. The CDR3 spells CASSRDRGGTTGELFF. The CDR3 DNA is TGCGCCAGCAGCCGGGACAGGGGAGGGACCACCGGGGAGCTGTTTTTT. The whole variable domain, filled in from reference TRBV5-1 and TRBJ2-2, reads KAGVTQTPRYLIKTRGQQVTLSCSPISGHRSVSWYQQTPGQGLQFLFEYFSETQRNKGNFPGRFSGRQFSNSRSEMNVSTLELGDSALYLCASSRDRGGTTGELFFGEGSRLTVL.

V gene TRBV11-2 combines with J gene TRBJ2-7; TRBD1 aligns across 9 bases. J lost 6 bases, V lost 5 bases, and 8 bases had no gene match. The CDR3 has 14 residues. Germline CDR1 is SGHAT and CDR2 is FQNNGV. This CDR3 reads CASSPGQGLVEQYF. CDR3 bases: TGTGCCAGCAGCCCGGGACAGGGTTTGGTCGAGCAGTACTTC.

CDR3 loop: CASSFRETQYF. The CDR3 region has the DNA TGTGCCAGCAGTTTCAGAGAGACCCAGTACTTC. V gene TRBV6-5 combines with J gene TRBJ2-5, with D uncertain. Trimming removed 4 bases at V and 4 bases at J, with 4 bases between. This CDR3 contains 11 residues. The germline gives CDR1 MNHEY, CDR2 SVGAGI.

Here the CDR3 reads CASSFEEWTGRSPLHF. The CDR3 nucleotides read TGTGCCAGCAGCTTTGAAGAGTGGACAGGGAGATCACCCCTCCACTTT. The rearrangement joins TRBV7-9 to TRBJ1-6; 8 bases are shared with TRBD1. The CDR3 loop spans 16 amino acids. The germline V gene has CDR1 SEHNR and CDR2 FQNEAQ (reference sequence). The ends lost 3 bases at V and 10 bases at J; junction bases unmatched: 11.

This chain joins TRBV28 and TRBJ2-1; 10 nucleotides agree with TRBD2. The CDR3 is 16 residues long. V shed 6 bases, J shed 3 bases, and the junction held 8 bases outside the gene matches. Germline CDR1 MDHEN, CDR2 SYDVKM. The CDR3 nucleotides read TGTGCCAGCAGCCGCCGGACTAGCGGAGTCTACAATGAGCAGTTCTTC. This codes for CASSRRTSGVYNEQFF.

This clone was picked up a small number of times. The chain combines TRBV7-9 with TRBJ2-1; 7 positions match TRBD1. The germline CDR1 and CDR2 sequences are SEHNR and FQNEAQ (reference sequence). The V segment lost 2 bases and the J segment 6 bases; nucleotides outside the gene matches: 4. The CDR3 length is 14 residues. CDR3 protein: CASSLIGDSNEQFF. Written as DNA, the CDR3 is TGTGCCAGCAGCTTAATAGGGGACAGCAATGAGCAGTTCTTC.

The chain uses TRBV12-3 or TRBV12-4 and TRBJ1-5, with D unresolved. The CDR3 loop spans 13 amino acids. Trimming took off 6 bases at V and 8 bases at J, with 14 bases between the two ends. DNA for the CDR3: TGTGCCAGCAGGGCAAAGCGGGAGGAGCCCCAGCATTTT. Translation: CASRAKREEPQHF.

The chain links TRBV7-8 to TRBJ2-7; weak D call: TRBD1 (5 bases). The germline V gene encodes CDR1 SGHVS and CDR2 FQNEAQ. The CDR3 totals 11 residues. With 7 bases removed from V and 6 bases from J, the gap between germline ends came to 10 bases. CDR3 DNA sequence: TGTGCCAGCACCAAGGGGCTCGAGCAGTACTTC. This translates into CASTKGLEQYF.

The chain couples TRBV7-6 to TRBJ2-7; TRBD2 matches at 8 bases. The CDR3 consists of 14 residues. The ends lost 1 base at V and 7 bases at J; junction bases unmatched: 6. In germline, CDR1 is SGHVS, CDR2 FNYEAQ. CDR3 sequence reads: CASSLGASGGEQYF. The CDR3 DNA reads TGTGCCAGCAGCTTAGGGGCTTCGGGGGGGGAGCAGTACTTC.

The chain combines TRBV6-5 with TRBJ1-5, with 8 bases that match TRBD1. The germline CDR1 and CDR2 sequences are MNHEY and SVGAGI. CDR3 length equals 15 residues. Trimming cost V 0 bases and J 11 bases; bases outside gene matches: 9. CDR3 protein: CASSYSRQGARSQHF. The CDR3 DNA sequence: TGTGCCAGCAGTTACTCACGGCAGGGGGCTAGGTCCCAGCATTTT.

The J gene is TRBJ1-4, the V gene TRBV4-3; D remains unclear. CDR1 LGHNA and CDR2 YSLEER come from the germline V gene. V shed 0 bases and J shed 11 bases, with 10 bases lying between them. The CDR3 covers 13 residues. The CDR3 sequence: CASSQDKREKLFF. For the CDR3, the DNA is TGCGCCAGCAGCCAAGATAAGAGGGAGAAACTGTTTTTT.

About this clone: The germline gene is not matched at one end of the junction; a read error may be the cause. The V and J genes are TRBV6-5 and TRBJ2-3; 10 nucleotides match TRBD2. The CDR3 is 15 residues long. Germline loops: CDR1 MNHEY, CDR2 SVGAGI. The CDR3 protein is CASSSAGGGTYTQYF. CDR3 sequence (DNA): TGTGCCAGCAGCTCAGCGGGGGGGGGCACATATACGCAGTATTTT.

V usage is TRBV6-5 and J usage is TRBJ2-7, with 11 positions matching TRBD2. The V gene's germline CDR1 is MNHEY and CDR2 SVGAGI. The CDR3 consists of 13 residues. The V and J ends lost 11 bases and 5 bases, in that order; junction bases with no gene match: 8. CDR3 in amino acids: CAVRLAGFHEQYF. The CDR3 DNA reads TGTGCCGTTCGACTAGCGGGATTCCACGAGCAGTACTTC.

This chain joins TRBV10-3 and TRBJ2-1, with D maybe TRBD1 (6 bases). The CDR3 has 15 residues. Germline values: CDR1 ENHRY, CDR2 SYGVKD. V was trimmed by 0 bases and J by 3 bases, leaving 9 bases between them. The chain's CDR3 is CAISESTGLYNEQFF. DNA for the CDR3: TGTGCCATCAGTGAGTCGACAGGACTCTACAATGAGCAGTTCTTC.

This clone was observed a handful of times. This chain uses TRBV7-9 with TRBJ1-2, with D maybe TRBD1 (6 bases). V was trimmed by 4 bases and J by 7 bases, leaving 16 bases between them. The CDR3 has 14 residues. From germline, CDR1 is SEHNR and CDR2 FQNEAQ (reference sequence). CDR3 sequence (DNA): TGTGCCAGCAGCTCCACGTCAGGGGAGCGTGGCTACACCTTC. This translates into CASSSTSGERGYTF.

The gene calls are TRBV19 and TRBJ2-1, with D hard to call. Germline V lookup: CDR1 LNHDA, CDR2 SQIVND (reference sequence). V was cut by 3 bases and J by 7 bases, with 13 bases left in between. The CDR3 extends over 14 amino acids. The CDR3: CASSIQSYKNEQFF. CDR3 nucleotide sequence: TGTGCCAGTAGTATTCAATCTTACAAGAATGAGCAGTTCTTC.

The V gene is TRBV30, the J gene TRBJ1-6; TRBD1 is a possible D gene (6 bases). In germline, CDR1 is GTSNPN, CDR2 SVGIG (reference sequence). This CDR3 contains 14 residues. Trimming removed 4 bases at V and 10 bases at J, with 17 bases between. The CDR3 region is CAWTPGTLRSPLHF. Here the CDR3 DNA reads TGTGCCTGGACCCCAGGGACATTACGATCACCCCTCCACTTT. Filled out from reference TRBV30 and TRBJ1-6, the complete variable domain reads SQTIHQWPATLVQPVGSPLSLECTVEGTSNPNLYWYRQAAGRGLQLLFYSVGIGQISSEVPQNLSASRPQDRQFILSSKKLLLSDSGFYLCAWTPGTLRSPLHFGNGTRLTVT.

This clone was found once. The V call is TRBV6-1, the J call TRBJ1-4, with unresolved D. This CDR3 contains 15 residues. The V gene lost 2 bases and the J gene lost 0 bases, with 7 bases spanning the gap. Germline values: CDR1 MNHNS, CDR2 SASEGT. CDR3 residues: CASSEHIATNEKLFF. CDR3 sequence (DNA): TGTGCCAGCAGTGAACACATTGCAACTAATGAAAAACTGTTTTTT.

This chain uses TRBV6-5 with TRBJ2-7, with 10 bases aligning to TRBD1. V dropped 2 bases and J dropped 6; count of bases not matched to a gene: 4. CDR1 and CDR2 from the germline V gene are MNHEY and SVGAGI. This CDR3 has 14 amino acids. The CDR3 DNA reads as TGTGCCAGCAGTTACGGGACAGGGGAGAGCGAGCAGTACTTC. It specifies CASSYGTGESEQYF.

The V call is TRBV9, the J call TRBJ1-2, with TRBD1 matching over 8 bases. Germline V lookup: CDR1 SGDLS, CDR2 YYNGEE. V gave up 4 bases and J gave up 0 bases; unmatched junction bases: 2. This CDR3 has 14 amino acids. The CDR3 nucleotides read TGTGCCAGCAGCCCGGACAGGGCTAACTATGGCTACACCTTC. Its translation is CASSPDRANYGYTF.

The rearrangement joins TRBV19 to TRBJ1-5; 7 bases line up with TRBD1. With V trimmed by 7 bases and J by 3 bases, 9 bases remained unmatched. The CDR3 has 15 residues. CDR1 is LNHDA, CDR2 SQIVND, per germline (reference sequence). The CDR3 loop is CASTKTGEANQPQHF. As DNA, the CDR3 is TGTGCCAGTACTAAAACAGGGGAGGCCAATCAGCCCCAGCATTTT.

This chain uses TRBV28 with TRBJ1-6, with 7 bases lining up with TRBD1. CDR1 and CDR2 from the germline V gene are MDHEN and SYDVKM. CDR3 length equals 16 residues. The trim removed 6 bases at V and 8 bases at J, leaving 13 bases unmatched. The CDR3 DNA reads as TGTGCCAGCAGCCCTGCCGGGGGACAGTCTTATTCACCCCTCCACTTT. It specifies CASSPAGGQSYSPLHF.

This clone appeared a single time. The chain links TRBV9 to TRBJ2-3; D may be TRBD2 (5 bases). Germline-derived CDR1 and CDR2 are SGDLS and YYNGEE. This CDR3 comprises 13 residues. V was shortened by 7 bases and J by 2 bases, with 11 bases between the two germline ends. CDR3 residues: CASGAGDTDTQYF. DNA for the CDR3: TGTGCCAGCGGCGCCGGGGACACAGATACGCAGTATTTT.